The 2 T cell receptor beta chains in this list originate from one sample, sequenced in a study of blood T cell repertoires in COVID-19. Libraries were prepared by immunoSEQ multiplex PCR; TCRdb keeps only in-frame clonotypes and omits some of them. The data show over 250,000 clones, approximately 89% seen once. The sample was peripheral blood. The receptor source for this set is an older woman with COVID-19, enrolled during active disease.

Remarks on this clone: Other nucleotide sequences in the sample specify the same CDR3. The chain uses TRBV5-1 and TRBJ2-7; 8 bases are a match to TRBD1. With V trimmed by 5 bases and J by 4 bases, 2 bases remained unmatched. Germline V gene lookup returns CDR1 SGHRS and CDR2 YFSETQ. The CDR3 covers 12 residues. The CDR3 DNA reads TGCGCCAGCAGTGGACAGGGTTACGAGCAGTACTTC. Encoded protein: CASSGQGYEQYF.

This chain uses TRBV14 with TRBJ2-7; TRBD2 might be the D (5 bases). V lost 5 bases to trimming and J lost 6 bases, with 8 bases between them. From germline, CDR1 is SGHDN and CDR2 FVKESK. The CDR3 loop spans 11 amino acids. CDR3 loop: CASSIGSEQYF. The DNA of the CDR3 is TGTGCCAGCAGCATAGGGAGCGAGCAGTACTTC.